This T cell receptor (beta chain) was documented in a study of hypomethylating agent response in myelodysplastic syndrome. Study at large: Of patients, about 75% of the 11 got azacitidine and 3 of 11 decitabine. Complete response or hematologic improvement counted as response; others were non-responders.

Study processing details: Around 1.6% of around 150,000 clonotypes matched previously reported viral-epitope-specific VDJdb entries. Assay: immunoSEQ multiplex PCR; the TCRdb copy retains only in-frame clones and omits some. The V and J calls and clone size are taken from that table; D and trimming were inferred from the DNA. The repertoire holds 1,500 to 2,000 clones, with roughly four fifths as singletons. The CDR3 totals 14 residues. Trimming left V 4 bases short and J 7 bases short, with 14 bases between. Germline CDR1 reads SGDLS; CDR2 reads YYNGEE. The gene calls are TRBV9 and TRBJ1-4, with a weak D call TRBD1 (5 bases). The source of this sequence is a human donor with myelodysplastic syndrome. This specimen consisted of bone marrow, obtained before or after starting hypomethylating agent treatment for myelodysplastic syndrome (not recorded which). As DNA, the CDR3 is TGTGCCAGCAGCTCGAGCCAGGGTGGTGAAAAACTGTTTTTT. This translates into CASSSSQGGEKLFF. Full variable domain (rest looked up from reference TRBV9 and TRBJ1-4): DSGVTQTPKHLITATGQRVTLRCSPRSGDLSVYWYQQSLDQGLQFLIQYYNGEERAKGNILERFSAQQFPDLHSELNLSSLELGDSALYFCASSSSQGGEKLFFGSGTQLSVL.